This is a list of T cell receptor beta chains from one sample in a study of blood T cell repertoires in COVID-19. Produced via immunoSEQ multiplex PCR; TCRdb's table is partial and in-frame only. Here the sample spans around 90,000 clones, 80% being singletons. Sequenced input: peripheral blood. Receptor source: a human donor in a cohort sampled during active COVID-19. Both conserved end residues are part of each CDR3. D genes are given only for firm matches. Clone size is stated in some rows and not others, as once, few, many or a class when expanded.

CDR3aa | CDR3nt | j_gene | v_gene | abundance | d_gene
CASSFGGALGGANVLTF | TGTGCCAGCAGTTTTGGAGGGGCGCTAGGTGGGGCCAACGTCCTGACTTTC | TRBJ2-6 | TRBV28 | . | .
CASPDRGGTGNTIYF | TGTGCCAGCCCGGACAGGGGAGGGACTGGAAACACCATATATTTT | TRBJ1-3 | TRBV6-4 | . | TRBD1
CASSLTGARTEAFF | TGTGCCAGCAGTCTTACAGGGGCGAGGACTGAAGCTTTCTTT | TRBJ1-1 | TRBV27 | few | TRBD1
CASSYRETQYF | TGTGCCAGCAGTTATCGAGAGACCCAGTACTTC | TRBJ2-5 | TRBV6-6 | . | .
CASSLAQRVNTGELFF | TGCGCCAGCAGCTTGGCCCAGCGGGTGAACACCGGGGAGCTGTTTTTT | TRBJ2-2 | TRBV5-1 | . | .
CASHGGKSPLHF | TGTGCCAGCCACGGGGGTAAATCACCCCTCCACTTT | TRBJ1-6 | TRBV6-5 | few | .
CASSLGDRGNEKLFF | TGTGCCAGCAGTTTAGGGGACAGAGGTAATGAAAAACTGTTTTTT | TRBJ1-4 | TRBV27 | . | TRBD1
CASSRLGTSGYNEQFF | TGTGCCAGCAGTCGTTTAGGGACTAGCGGGTACAATGAGCAGTTCTTC | TRBJ2-1 | TRBV3-1/TRBV3-2 | once | TRBD2
CASSLRKANVLTF | TGTGCCAGCAGTTTGCGGAAGGCCAACGTCCTGACTTTC | TRBJ2-6 | TRBV12-3/TRBV12-4 | . | .
CASSAGTGELFF | TGTGCCAGCTCAGCGGGTACCGGGGAGCTGTTTTTT | TRBJ2-2 | TRBV18 | . | .
CASSSKRPQHF | TGTGCCAGCAGTTCAAAGAGGCCCCAGCATTTT | TRBJ1-5 | TRBV28 | . | .
CASSKRSGLAALGTQYF | TGTGCCAGCTCTAAAAGGTCCGGGTTGGCCGCGCTTGGTACGCAGTATTTT | TRBJ2-3 | TRBV14 | . | .
CASRQNSNQPQHF | TGTGCCAGCCGACAGAATAGCAATCAGCCCCAGCATTTT | TRBJ1-5 | TRBV6-5 | . | .
CASSGQSSYEQYF | TGTGCCAGCAGCGGACAGAGCTCCTACGAGCAGTACTTC | TRBJ2-7 | TRBV2 | . | .
CASSIQGHSYEQYF | TGTGCCAGTAGTATACAGGGGCATTCCTACGAGCAGTACTTC | TRBJ2-7 | TRBV19 | few | .
CASSLPGGKEKLFF | TGCGCCAGCAGTCTTCCGGGGGGGAAGGAAAAACTGTTTTTT | TRBJ1-4 | TRBV4-1 | . | .
CASSWRDTQYF | TGTGCCAGCAGTTGGAGGGATACGCAGTATTTT | TRBJ2-3 | TRBV12-3/TRBV12-4 | . | .
CAWTQGQGDQPQHF | TGTGCCTGGACACAGGGGCAGGGAGATCAGCCCCAGCATTTT | TRBJ1-5 | TRBV30 | . | TRBD1
CASSLILGTGPYEQYF | TGTGCCAGCAGTTTAATACTCGGGACAGGACCCTACGAGCAGTACTTC | TRBJ2-7 | TRBV27 | . | TRBD1
CASKGVPNTGELFF | TGTGCCAGTAAGGGGGTCCCAAACACCGGGGAGCTGTTTTTT | TRBJ2-2 | TRBV19 | . | .
CASSPRGTYEQYF | TGTGCCAGCTCACCAAGAGGGACCTACGAGCAGTACTTC | TRBJ2-7 | TRBV18 | few | .
CASIPRAGPYEQYF | TGTGCCAGCATCCCTCGGGCAGGGCCCTACGAGCAGTACTTC | TRBJ2-7 | TRBV28 | . | .
CSASRGQGDTEAFF | TGCAGTGCTAGTCGAGGACAGGGGGACACTGAAGCTTTCTTT | TRBJ1-1 | TRBV20-1 | . | TRBD1
CASSQDGTSGKETQYF | TGTGCCAGCAGCCAAGATGGGACTAGCGGGAAAGAGACCCAGTACTTC | TRBJ2-5 | TRBV3-1/TRBV3-2 | . | TRBD2
CASTAWGLDYEQYF | TGTGCCAGCACCGCCTGGGGACTAGACTACGAGCAGTACTTC | TRBJ2-7 | TRBV28 | . | TRBD2
CASMELAGVYEQYF | TGTGCCAGTATGGAACTAGCGGGTGTCTACGAGCAGTACTTC | TRBJ2-7 | TRBV5-8 | . | TRBD2
CASSLMTGTTDTQYF | TGCGCCAGCAGCTTGATGACAGGGACAACAGATACGCAGTATTTT | TRBJ2-3 | TRBV5-1 | . | TRBD1
CASSSPAGVQETQYF | TGTGCCAGTAGTTCTCCGGCGGGGGTCCAAGAGACCCAGTACTTC | TRBJ2-5 | TRBV19 | . | TRBD2
CASSSMDRLFF | TGTGCCAGCAGCTCCATGGACAGACTGTTTTTT | TRBJ1-4 | TRBV7-9 | few | .
CASSYRTGANVLTF | TGTGCCAGCAGCTACAGGACTGGGGCCAACGTCCTGACTTTC | TRBJ2-6 | TRBV7-9 | . | .
CASSMGQGGRDTEAFF | TGTGCCAGTAGTATGGGGCAGGGAGGGCGAGACACTGAAGCTTTCTTT | TRBJ1-1 | TRBV19 | . | .
CASSPGQGLKNEKLFF | TGCGCCAGCAGTCCCGGACAGGGGCTGAAGAATGAAAAACTGTTTTTT | TRBJ1-4 | TRBV10-1 | . | TRBD1